These 19 T cell receptor beta chains came from one sample sequenced in a study of metastatic and nonmetastatic thyroid tumors. TCRdb recomputed clones from the PCR reads via MiXCR. The sample has about 40,000 clones, less than 20% seen once. Thyroid surgery was preceded by no treatment in any patient. Sample: tumor tissue. These TCRs come from a female donor with papillary thyroid cancer or a benign thyroid nodule (not recorded which). Some clones in this sample may be carry-over from other donors' samples.

This clone was detected a few times. The chain uses TRBV7-3 and TRBJ2-3; 9 bases line up with TRBD2. Unmatched junction bases numbered 18, after V lost 1 base and J lost 4 bases. The CDR3 covers 20 residues. The germline gives CDR1 SGHTA, CDR2 FQGTGA. The CDR3 loop is CASSLNPRLWLAGDADTQYF. CDR3 DNA: TGTGCCAGCAGCTTAAACCCCCGCCTATGGTTAGCGGGAGATGCAGATACGCAGTATTTT.

The sample holds many counts of this clone. One base away lies a much larger clone, so this may be a sequencing read error. The identical CDR3 is also encoded by other nucleotide sequences in the sample. The chain has TRBV30 and TRBJ1-2; weak D call: TRBD1 (5 bases). The CDR3 totals 13 residues. Germline V lookup: CDR1 GTSNPN, CDR2 SVGIG (reference sequence). The CDR3 here is CAWLILGGGGYTF. CDR3 bases: TGTGCATGGTTAATCCTCGGGGGGGGTGGCTACACCTTC.

This clone was counted many times. This chain connects TRBV19 to TRBJ1-5; 7 bases agree with TRBD1. V was clipped by 3 bases and J by 7 bases; unmatched bases: 18. The CDR3 spans 18 residues. CDR1 and CDR2 from the germline V gene are LNHDA and SQIVND (reference sequence). CDR3: CASSMFSQQGRYGQPQHF. In DNA form, the CDR3 reads TGTGCCAGTAGTATGTTTTCACAACAGGGGAGATATGGACAGCCCCAGCATTTT.

This clone showed up many times. The J gene is TRBJ1-1, the V gene TRBV5-1; D unresolved. Germline lookup yields CDR1 SGHRS and CDR2 YFSETQ. This CDR3 has 18 amino acids. Trimming left V 5 bases short and J 0 bases short, with 23 bases between. The CDR3 DNA reads TGCGCCAGCAGACCTCGGCAGCCCGCTAAGACCATGAACACTGAAGCTTTCTTT. Amino acids: CASRPRQPAKTMNTEAFF.

This clone occurred many times. This chain links TRBV4-2 with TRBJ1-2; 10 bases are shared with TRBD1. V gave up 1 base and J gave up 0 bases; unmatched junction bases: 8. The CDR3 runs to 18 residues. From germline, CDR1 is LGHNA and CDR2 YNFKEQ. In DNA form, the CDR3 reads TGTGCCAGCAGCCAAGTTGGGGGACAGGGGCAAGCTAACTATGGCTACACCTTC. This codes for CASSQVGGQGQANYGYTF.

In this sample, this clone turned up many times. The chain uses TRBV20-1 and TRBJ1-2; D might be TRBD1 (5 bases). The germline gives CDR1 DFQATT, CDR2 SNEGSKA (reference sequence). The CDR3 contains 15 residues. V was pared by 3 bases and J by 3 bases, with 17 bases between. DNA for the CDR3: TGCAGTGCTAGCCTGGGTGGGGGGTCTGACTATGGCTACACCTTC. It yields the protein CSASLGGGSDYGYTF.

In its sample, this clone was seen many times. The J gene is TRBJ2-2, the V gene TRBV30; D is undetermined. Per germline, CDR1 GTSNPN and CDR2 SVGIG (reference sequence). This CDR3 is built from 14 residues. The V end lost 1 base, the J end lost 4 bases, and 10 bases lay between the germline ends. DNA of the CDR3: TGTGCCTGGAGTGATACCCAGGTCACCGGGGAGCTGTTTTTT. As protein: CAWSDTQVTGELFF.

This chain links TRBV6-1 with TRBJ1-1; perhaps TRBD1 as D (6 bases). V was pared by 5 bases and J by 0 bases, with 7 bases between. Germline CDR1 and CDR2: MNHNS and SASEGT. This CDR3 has 13 amino acids. The CDR3 spells CASSQGLNTEAFF. Written as DNA, the CDR3 is TGTGCCAGCAGTCAGGGGTTGAACACTGAAGCTTTCTTT.

This clone was counted at least ten times. This chain links TRBV5-6 with TRBJ2-2, with D perhaps given as TRBD1 or TRBD2 (5 bases each). Germline CDR1 is SGHDT and CDR2 is YYEEEE. This CDR3 comprises 16 residues. The V end lost 2 bases, the J end lost 0 bases, and 11 bases lay between the germline ends. CDR3 sequence reads: CASSFGAPANTGELFF. The CDR3 region has the DNA TGTGCCAGCAGCTTCGGGGCCCCCGCGAACACCGGGGAGCTGTTTTTT.

The sample holds many counts of this clone. The chain uses TRBV19 and TRBJ1-5, with 8 nucleotides matching TRBD1. The length of the CDR3 is 19 residues. Trimming at V came to 7 bases and at J to 2 bases, leaving 19 bases not matched to a gene. Germline values: CDR1 LNHDA, CDR2 SQIVND (reference sequence). CDR3 nucleotides: TGTGCCAGTACCCACGAGGGCAGGGGGCTATGGGGGGGCAATCAGCCCCAGCATTTT. This sequence encodes CASTHEGRGLWGGNQPQHF.

This clone was counted ten times or more. The chain links TRBV19 to TRBJ2-3, with a possible D match to TRBD1 (5 bases). CDR3 length equals 13 residues. CDR1 is LNHDA, CDR2 SQIVND, per germline (reference sequence). V was shortened by 8 bases and J by 1 base, with 10 bases between the two germline ends. The CDR3 bases are TGTGCCAGTGGGGCGACAGGCACAGATACGCAGTATTTT. It translates to CASGATGTDTQYF.

This clone was observed at least ten times. CDR3 loop: CASSLTGDEQYF. The CDR3 DNA reads as TGTGCCAGCAGCTTAACAGGGGACGAGCAGTACTTC. The chain couples TRBV11-3 to TRBJ2-7; TRBD1 aligns across 7 bases. The germline V gene has CDR1 SGHNT and CDR2 YENEEA. The V and J ends lost 2 bases and 5 bases, in that order; junction bases with no gene match: 0. The CDR3 runs to 12 residues.

The genes are TRBV5-4 and TRBJ2-3, with D possibly matching TRBD2 (5 bases). Germline CDR1 SGHNT, CDR2 YYREEE (reference sequence). V was shortened by 1 base and J by 3 bases, with 6 bases between the two germline ends. The CDR3 length is 13 residues. The CDR3 protein is CASSLSGTDTQYF. CDR3 DNA: TGTGCCAGCAGCTTGAGCGGAACAGATACGCAGTATTTT.

The V call is TRBV6-1, the J call TRBJ2-7, with TRBD2 as a possible D gene (5 bases). Germline V gives CDR1 MNHNS, CDR2 SASEGT. The CDR3 has 15 residues. Trimming took off 1 base at V and 7 bases at J, with 17 bases between the two ends. CDR3 nucleotides: TGTGCCAGCAGTGAAGGGCCCGGAGGTGTTGAAGAGCAGTACTTC. Translation: CASSEGPGGVEEQYF.

The table lists this clone with many counts. CDR3 bases: TGCAGTGCTACACAGGGGAATAGCAATCAGCCCCAGCATTTT. Protein: CSATQGNSNQPQHF. The chain joins TRBV20-1 to TRBJ1-5, with 7 bases matching TRBD1. V shed 4 bases, J shed 0 bases, and the junction held 3 bases outside the gene matches. The CDR3 loop spans 14 amino acids. Per germline, CDR1 DFQATT and CDR2 SNEGSKA (reference sequence).

This clone was counted ten times or more. The V gene is TRBV10-3, the J gene TRBJ1-3; D gene unclear. This CDR3 has 14 amino acids. Trimming shortened V by 4 bases and J by 0 bases, and 7 bases separated the two germline ends. The germline gives CDR1 ENHRY, CDR2 SYGVKD. CDR3 sequence: CAISVGSSGNTIYF. For the CDR3, the DNA is TGTGCCATCAGTGTCGGAAGCTCTGGAAACACCATATATTTT.

V and J are TRBV28 and TRBJ1-1; no firm D call. V lost 5 bases to trimming and J lost 8 bases, with 15 bases between them. Germline loops: CDR1 MDHEN, CDR2 SYDVKM. The CDR3 totals 13 residues. In nucleotides, the CDR3 is TGTGCCAGCAGTCCTCTTGGCAGTAGCGAAGCTTTCTTT. It is translated as CASSPLGSSEAFF.

This clone was recorded at least ten times. This sequence joins TRBV9 and TRBJ2-7; D is possibly TRBD1 or TRBD2 (7 bases each). This CDR3 is built from 16 residues. Trimming pared 2 bases from V and 3 bases from J, leaving 18 bases between. Looked up from germline, CDR1 is SGDLS and CDR2 is YYNGEE. The CDR3 reads CASSVHSGGVIYEQYF. The CDR3 coding sequence is TGTGCCAGCAGCGTCCATTCAGGGGGGGTGATCTACGAGCAGTACTTC.

The V and J genes are TRBV2 and TRBJ2-7; D gene unclear. This CDR3 is 12 amino acids long. CDR1 is SNHLY, CDR2 FYNNEI, per germline. The V gene lost 8 bases and the J gene lost 5 bases, with 13 bases spanning the gap. Here the CDR3 DNA reads TGTGCCAGCGGTGTGTCAGAGGACGAGCAGTACTTC. Residues: CASGVSEDEQYF.